The sequence of this T cell receptor beta chain was determined in a study of graft-versus-host responses after intestinal transplantation. Study-wide background: Recipients across the board were started on anti-thymocyte globulin induction, then kept on tacrolimus and steroids for around 3 years.

Findings of the study overall: Recipient marrow contained GvH clones, some of which appeared first in ileum or blood. The presence of high graft-versus-host to host-versus-graft clonal ratios in allografts characterized patients with graft-donor T cell macrochimerism.

Intraepithelial and lamina propria lymphocytes were released after the graft tissue was processed. Turning to this clone: The antigen is undetermined.

The table came from immunoSEQ multiplex PCR; TCRdb's copy has only in-frame clones and leaves some out. The sample carries 15,000 to 20,000 clones, roughly 80% recorded once. J was trimmed by 5 bases and V by 1 base; bases with no gene match: 7. The CDR3 runs to 16 residues. Germline V CDR1 and CDR2: SGHAT, FQNNGV. This chain uses TRBV11-2 with TRBJ2-1, with TRBD2 matching 8 bases. This specimen consisted of ileum tissue, obtained approximately 83 weeks after intestinal transplantation. The TCR sequence derives from a human patient who received an intestinal transplant, so some T cells may come from the graft donor. CDR3 residues: CASSLVWTSYNNEQFF. The CDR3 nucleotides are TGTGCCAGCAGCTTAGTATGGACTAGCTACAACAATGAGCAGTTCTTC.